This T cell receptor beta chain was identified in a study of CD8 T cells in ankylosing spondylitis. Quantitative molecular-barcoded 5'-RACE generated the TCR beta libraries. A single record per CDR3 protein comes from TCRdb applying MiXCR to the 5' RACE reads. This table holds 200,000 to 250,000 distinct CDR3 sequences, about 7.3% found once. This clonotype was detected ten times or more. Antigen: not known. Study-level findings and limits: With a CD8+ phenotype, disease-linked clones were relatively rare in peripheral blood. About 8 highly homologous variants made up a TCR beta motif, and this motif appeared characteristic of ankylosing spondylitis blood. Prior work had noted some motif variants in reactive arthritis blood and synovial fluid.

Sequencing was done on a sample of blood, either unsorted or a sorted T cell fraction (not recorded which). The sequence came from a male donor with ankylosing spondylitis.

The CDR3 loop is CASTTTGENTEAFF. The CDR3, as DNA: TGTGCCAGCACCACGACAGGGGAGAACACTGAAGCTTTCTTT. This chain joins TRBV6-1 and TRBJ1-1; TRBD1 matches 8 bases. The CDR3 runs to 14 residues. The J segment lost 1 base and the V segment lost 7 bases, leaving 5 bases of the junction unmatched. CDR1 and CDR2 (germline): MNHNS, SASEGT.